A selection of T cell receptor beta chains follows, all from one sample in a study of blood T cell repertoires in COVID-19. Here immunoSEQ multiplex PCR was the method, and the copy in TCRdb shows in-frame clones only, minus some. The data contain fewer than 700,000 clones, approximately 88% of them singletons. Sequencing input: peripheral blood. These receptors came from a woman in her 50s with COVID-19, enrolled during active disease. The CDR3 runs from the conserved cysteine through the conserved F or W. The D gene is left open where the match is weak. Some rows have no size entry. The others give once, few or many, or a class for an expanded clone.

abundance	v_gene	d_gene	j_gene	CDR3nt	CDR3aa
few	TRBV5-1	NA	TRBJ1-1	TGCGCCAGCAGCTTGGCCAACAGGAACACTGAAGCTTTCTTT	CASSLANRNTEAFF
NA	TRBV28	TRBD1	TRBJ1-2	TGTGCCAGCAGTTACCGGGACAGGGGGAACTATGGCTACACCTTC	CASSYRDRGNYGYTF
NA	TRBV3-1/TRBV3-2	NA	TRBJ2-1	TGTGCCAGCAGCCCTAGAGACAATGAGCAGTTCTTC	CASSPRDNEQFF
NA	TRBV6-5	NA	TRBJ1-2	TGTGCCAGCAGTTCTACAGGGAAGGGGAACTATGGCTACACCTTC	CASSSTGKGNYGYTF
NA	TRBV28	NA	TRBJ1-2	TGTGCCAGCAGTTTGTCGGGATCCCTCCGATGGGGCTACACCTTC	CASSLSGSLRWGYTF
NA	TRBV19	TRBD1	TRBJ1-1	TGTGCCAGTAGGGACAGGGGGAACACTGAAGCTTTCTTT	CASRDRGNTEAFF
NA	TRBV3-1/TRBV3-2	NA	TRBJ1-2	TGTGCCAGCAGCTCCCTCGACGGGGATTTCTATGGCTACACCTTC	CASSSLDGDFYGYTF
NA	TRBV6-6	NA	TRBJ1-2	TGTGCCAGCAGTTCGGTGCCCGGGAATGGCTACACCTTC	CASSSVPGNGYTF
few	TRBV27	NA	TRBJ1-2	TGTGCCAGCAGTTTTAGACGGGAGGCTGGCTACACCTTC	CASSFRREAGYTF
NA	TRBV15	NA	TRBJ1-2	TGTGCCACCAGCAGAGATTCGGCAGGGCCGAATGGCTACACCTTC	CATSRDSAGPNGYTF
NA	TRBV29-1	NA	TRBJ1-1	TGCAGCGTTGAACTTTCAGGGTGGCAAGCTTTCTTT	CSVELSGWQAFF
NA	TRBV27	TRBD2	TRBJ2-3	TGTGCCAGCAGCCGAAGCGGGGCTAGCACAGATACGCAGTATTTT	CASSRSGASTDTQYF
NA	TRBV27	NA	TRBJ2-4	TGTGCCAGCAGTATTGGACAGAGGGACATTCAGTACTTC	CASSIGQRDIQYF
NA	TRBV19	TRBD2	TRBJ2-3	TGTGCCAGTAGTCCCCAAGCGGGGGAGTCGTATACGCAGTATTTT	CASSPQAGESYTQYF
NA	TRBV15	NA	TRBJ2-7	TGTGCCACCAGCTCAGGGGTTACCTACGAGCAGTACTTC	CATSSGVTYEQYF
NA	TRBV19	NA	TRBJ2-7	TGTGCCAGTAGTATAGTGGGGGCCGGAGGTCGGGAGCAGTACTTC	CASSIVGAGGREQYF
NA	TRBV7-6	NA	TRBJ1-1	TGTGCCAGCAGCTTAGATTTAAGGAGTGAAGCTTTCTTT	CASSLDLRSEAFF
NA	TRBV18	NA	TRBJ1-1	TGTGCCAGCTCACCAGGGGAGGGCGAAGCTTTCTTT	CASSPGEGEAFF
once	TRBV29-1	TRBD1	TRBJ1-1	TGCAGCGTTGGACCGACAGGGGGCACTGAAGCTTTCTTT	CSVGPTGGTEAFF
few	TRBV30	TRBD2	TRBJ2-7	TGTGCCTGGAGTCCCCGACTAGCGGGGCTCGAGCAGTACTTC	CAWSPRLAGLEQYF
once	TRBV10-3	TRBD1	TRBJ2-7	TGTGCCATCAGTGATGACAGGGACTCCTACGAGCAGTACTTC	CAISDDRDSYEQYF
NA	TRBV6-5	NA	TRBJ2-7	TGTGCCAGCAGCTGGGGCTCCTCCTACGAGCAGTACTTC	CASSWGSSYEQYF
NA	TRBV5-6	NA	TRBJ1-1	TGTGCCAGCGTTCGGCTGGCAGGAGGCACTGAAGCTTTCTTT	CASVRLAGGTEAFF
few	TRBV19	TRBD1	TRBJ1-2	TGTGCCAGTGCTTCCGGGACAGCTACTTCTAACTATGGCTACACCTTC	CASASGTATSNYGYTF
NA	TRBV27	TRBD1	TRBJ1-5	TGTGCCAGCAAGGTTGTGGGGACAGGCGGTCAGCCCCAGCATTTT	CASKVVGTGGQPQHF
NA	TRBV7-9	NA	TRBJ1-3	TGTGCCAGCAGCTCGCCAGGGGCTGGAAACACCATATATTTT	CASSSPGAGNTIYF
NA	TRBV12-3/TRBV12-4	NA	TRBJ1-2	TGTGCCAGCACCCGACAGGAAGAATGGGGCTACACCTTC	CASTRQEEWGYTF
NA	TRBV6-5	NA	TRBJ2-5	TGTGCCAGCAGTAAGCTTCAGGCTAGCTGGGAGACCCAGTACTTC	CASSKLQASWETQYF
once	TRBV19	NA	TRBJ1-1	TGTGCCAGTAGTAGAGTGCTCGGGGGGCGAAACACTGAAGCTTTCTTT	CASSRVLGGRNTEAFF
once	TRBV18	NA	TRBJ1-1	TGTGCCAGCTCCCGCCAGGAGGGGACTGAAGCTTTCTTT	CASSRQEGTEAFF
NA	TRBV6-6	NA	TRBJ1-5	TGTGCCAGCAGTTACTCTAGCACTTTGAATCAGCCCCAGCATTTT	CASSYSSTLNQPQHF
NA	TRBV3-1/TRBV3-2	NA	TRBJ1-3	TGTGCCAGCAGCCAGCCGAGCTCTGGAAACACCATATATTTT	CASSQPSSGNTIYF
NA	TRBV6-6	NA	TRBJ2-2	TGTGCCAGCAGTTACCCCTCCGGGGAGCTGTTTTTT	CASSYPSGELFF
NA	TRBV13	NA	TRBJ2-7	TGTGCCAGCAGCTTGGAGGACGAACGCTACGAGCAGTACTTC	CASSLEDERYEQYF
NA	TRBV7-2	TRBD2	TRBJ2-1	TGTGCCAGCAGCTTGGGCCTAGCGGGGCTTTACAATGAGCAGTTCTTC	CASSLGLAGLYNEQFF
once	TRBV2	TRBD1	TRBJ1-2	TGTGCCAGCAGTCCTAGCGCCGGGACAGGGGGCAACACCTTC	CASSPSAGTGGNTF
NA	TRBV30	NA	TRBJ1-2	TGTGCCTCCCAAAGAGGAAATGGCTACACCTTC	CASQRGNGYTF
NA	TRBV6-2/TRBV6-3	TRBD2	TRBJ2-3	TGTGCCAGCAGTTACTCGGCGGGGGGCAACACAGATACGCAGTATTTT	CASSYSAGGNTDTQYF
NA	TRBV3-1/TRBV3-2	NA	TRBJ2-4	TGTGCCAGCAGCCAAGATTGGAGCATTCAGTACTTC	CASSQDWSIQYF
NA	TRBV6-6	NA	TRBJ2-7	TGTGCCAGCAGGGAGACAGGTGAGGGAGTTTACGAGCAGTACTTC	CASRETGEGVYEQYF
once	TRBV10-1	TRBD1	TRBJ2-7	TGCGCCAGCAGCGCCGGGACAGGGTCAGGCGAGCAGTACTTC	CASSAGTGSGEQYF
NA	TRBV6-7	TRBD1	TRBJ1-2	TGTGCCAGCAGTTACTCCGGGACAGGGGTTCAAGGGCCGGGAGGCTACACCTTC	CASSYSGTGVQGPGGYTF
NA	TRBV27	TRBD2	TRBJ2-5	TGTGCCAGCAGTCTCTCTCAGACTAGCGGGGAAGAGACCCAGTACTTC	CASSLSQTSGEETQYF
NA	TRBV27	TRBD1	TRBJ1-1	TGTGCCAGCAGCTTTCAGGGGGCTGCTGAAGCTTTCTTT	CASSFQGAAEAFF
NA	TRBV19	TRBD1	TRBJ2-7	TGTGCCAGTAGCCCATCGGACAGGGTCCACGAGCAGTACTTC	CASSPSDRVHEQYF
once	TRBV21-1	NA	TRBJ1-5	TGTGCCAGCAGCAAAGTGAGTAATCAGCCCCAGCATTTT	CASSKVSNQPQHF
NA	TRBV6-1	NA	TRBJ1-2	TGTGCCAGCAGTGAATCAGGCCGGGAGCGCACCTTC	CASSESGRERTF
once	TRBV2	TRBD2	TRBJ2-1	TGTGCCAGCTCTATAGCGGGGGTGCTAAGCTCCTACAATGAGCAGTTCTTC	CASSIAGVLSSYNEQFF
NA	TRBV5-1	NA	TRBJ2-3	TGCGCCAGCAGCTTGGGGACTACGGATACGCAGTATTTT	CASSLGTTDTQYF
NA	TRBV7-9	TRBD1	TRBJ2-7	TGTGCCAGCAGCTCGGACAGGTTTAGCTCCTACGAGCAGTACTTC	CASSSDRFSSYEQYF
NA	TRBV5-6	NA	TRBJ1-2	TGTGCCAGCAGCCCGGGTTGGGGAGAGAGTTGGGATGGCTACACCTTC	CASSPGWGESWDGYTF
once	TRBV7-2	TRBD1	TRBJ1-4	TGTGCCAGCAACCCAGGGACAGGGAGGCCTGTTAGAGGAAAACTGTTTTTT	CASNPGTGRPVRGKLFF
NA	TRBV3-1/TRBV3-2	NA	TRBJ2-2	TGTGCCAGCAGCCTTCGACTAGAAAGCGGGGAGCTGTTTTTT	CASSLRLESGELFF
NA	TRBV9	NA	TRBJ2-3	TGTGCCAGCAGCGTAGCTGAGGGTGCAGATACGCAGTATTTT	CASSVAEGADTQYF
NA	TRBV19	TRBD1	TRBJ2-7	TGTGCCAGTAGTTATGGACAGGGCATCTACGAGCAGTACTTC	CASSYGQGIYEQYF
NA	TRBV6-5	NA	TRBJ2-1	TGTGCCAGCAGGAGCGGCAATGAGCAGTTCTTC	CASRSGNEQFF
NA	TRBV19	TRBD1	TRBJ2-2	TGTGCCAGTAGTATTGGCGGGACAGGGGTCGGGGAGCTGTTTTTT	CASSIGGTGVGELFF
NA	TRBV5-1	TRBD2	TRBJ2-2	TGCGCCAGCAGCTTGGCGGCGGGGGGGCCCCCCGGGGAGCTGTTTTTT	CASSLAAGGPPGELFF
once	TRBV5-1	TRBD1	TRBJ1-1	TGCGCCAGCAGCCCCGACAGGGGAGGCATGAACACTGAAGCTTTCTTT	CASSPDRGGMNTEAFF